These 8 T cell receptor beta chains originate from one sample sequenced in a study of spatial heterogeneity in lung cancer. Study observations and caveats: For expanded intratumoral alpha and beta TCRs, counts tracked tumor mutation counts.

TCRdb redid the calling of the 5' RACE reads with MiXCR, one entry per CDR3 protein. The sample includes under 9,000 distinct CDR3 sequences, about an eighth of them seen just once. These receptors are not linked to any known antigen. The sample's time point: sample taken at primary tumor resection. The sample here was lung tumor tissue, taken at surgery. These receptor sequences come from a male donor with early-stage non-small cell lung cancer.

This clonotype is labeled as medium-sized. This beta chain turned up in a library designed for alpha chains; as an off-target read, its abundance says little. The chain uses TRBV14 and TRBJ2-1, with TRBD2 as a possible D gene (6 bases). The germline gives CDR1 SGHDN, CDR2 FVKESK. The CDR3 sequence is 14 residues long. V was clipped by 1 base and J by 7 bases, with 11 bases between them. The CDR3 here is CASSQGRAGNEQFF. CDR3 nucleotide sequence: TGTGCCAGCAGCCAAGGAAGGGCGGGGAATGAGCAGTTCTTC.

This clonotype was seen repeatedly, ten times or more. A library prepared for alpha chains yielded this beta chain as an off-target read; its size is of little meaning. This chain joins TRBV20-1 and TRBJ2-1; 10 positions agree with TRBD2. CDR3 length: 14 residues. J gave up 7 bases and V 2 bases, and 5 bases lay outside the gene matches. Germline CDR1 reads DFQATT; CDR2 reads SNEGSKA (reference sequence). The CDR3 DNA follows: TGCAGTGCTAGACTCCTAGCGGGAGTAAATGAGCAGTTCTTC. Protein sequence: CSARLLAGVNEQFF.

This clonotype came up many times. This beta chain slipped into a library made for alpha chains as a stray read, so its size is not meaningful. The CDR3 here is CASSLYVGWADTQYF. Written as DNA, the CDR3 is TGTGCCAGCAGCTTATATGTGGGGTGGGCAGATACGCAGTATTTT. This chain links TRBV7-2 with TRBJ2-3; D is undetermined. This CDR3 contains 15 residues. From germline, CDR1 is SGHTA and CDR2 FQGNSA. The V and J ends lost 2 bases and 4 bases respectively, with 13 bases between them.

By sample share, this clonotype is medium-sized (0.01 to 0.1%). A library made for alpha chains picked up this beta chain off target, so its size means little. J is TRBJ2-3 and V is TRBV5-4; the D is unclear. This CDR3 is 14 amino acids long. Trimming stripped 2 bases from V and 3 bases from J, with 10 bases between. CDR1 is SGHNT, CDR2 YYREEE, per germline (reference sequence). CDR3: CASSLTERTDTQYF. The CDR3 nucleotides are TGTGCCAGCAGCTTAACCGAGAGGACAGATACGCAGTATTTT.

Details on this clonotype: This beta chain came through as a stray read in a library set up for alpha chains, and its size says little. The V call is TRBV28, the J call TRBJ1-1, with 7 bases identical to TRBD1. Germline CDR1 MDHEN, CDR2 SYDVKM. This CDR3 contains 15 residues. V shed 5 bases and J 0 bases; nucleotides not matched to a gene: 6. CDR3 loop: CASSPLQGMNTEAFF. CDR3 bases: TGTGCCAGCAGTCCATTACAGGGGATGAACACTGAAGCTTTCTTT.

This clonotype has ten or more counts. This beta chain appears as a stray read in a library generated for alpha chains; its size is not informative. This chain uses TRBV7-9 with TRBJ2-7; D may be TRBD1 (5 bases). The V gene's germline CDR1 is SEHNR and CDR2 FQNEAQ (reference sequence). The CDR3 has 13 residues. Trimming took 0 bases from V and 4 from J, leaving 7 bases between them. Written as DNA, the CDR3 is TGTGCCAGCAGCTTAGCCCAGGGTTACGAGCAGTACTTC. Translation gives CASSLAQGYEQYF. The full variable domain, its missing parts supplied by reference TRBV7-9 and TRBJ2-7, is DTGVSQNPRHKITKRGQNVTFRCDPISEHNRLYWYRQTLGQGPEFLTYFQNEAQLEKSRLLSDRFSAERPKGSFSTLEIQRTEQGDSAMYLCASSLAQGYEQYFGPGTRLTVT.

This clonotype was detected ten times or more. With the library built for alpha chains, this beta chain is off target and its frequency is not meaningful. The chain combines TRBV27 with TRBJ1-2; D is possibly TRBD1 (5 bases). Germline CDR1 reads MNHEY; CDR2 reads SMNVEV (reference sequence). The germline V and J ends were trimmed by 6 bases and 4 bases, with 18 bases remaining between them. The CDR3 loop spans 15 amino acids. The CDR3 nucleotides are TGTGCCAGCAGAAGCGACCGGGACCGCCGCTATGGCTACACCTTC. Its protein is CASRSDRDRRYGYTF.

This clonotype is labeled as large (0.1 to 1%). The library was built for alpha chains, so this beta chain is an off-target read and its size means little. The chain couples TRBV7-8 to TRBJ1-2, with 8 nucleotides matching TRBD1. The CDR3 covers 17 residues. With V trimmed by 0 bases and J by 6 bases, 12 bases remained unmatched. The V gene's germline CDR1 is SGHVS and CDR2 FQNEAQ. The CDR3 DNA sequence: TGTGCCAGCAGCTTAGCGCTTAGGGCCAGGGGGCTTCATGGCTACACCTTC. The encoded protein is CASSLALRARGLHGYTF.